Sequencing of this TCR beta chain was carried out in a study of identical twins. TCRdb re-derived calls from the 5' RACE reads in MiXCR, one entry per CDR3 protein. The sample shows hundreds of thousands of distinct CDR3 sequences, 15% to 20% of them seen only once. This clonotype was picked up a small number of times. As yet, its antigen is unknown. The CDR3 sequence is 14 residues long. V shed 1 base and J shed 2 bases, with 9 bases lying between them. Per the germline V gene, CDR1 is SGHRS and CDR2 is YFSETQ. Study-wide results and limits: Conclusions came from cross-sectional statistical analysis, not from following the same donors.

Another study also made use of these data, one on T cells expressing NK-cell markers. As that report states: It was from sorted CD3+CD56+NKG2C+, CD3+CD56+NKG2C- and CD3+CD56-NKG2C+ T cells that TCR beta repertoires came.

This clonotype originated in a woman aged 18-29 years in good health. The chain recombines TRBV5-1 with TRBJ1-1; D might be TRBD1 (5 bases). Sequencing was performed on PBMCs. As DNA, the CDR3 is TGCGCCAGCAGCTTGTTCGACAGAAACACTGAAGCTTTCTTT. It encodes CASSLFDRNTEAFF.